This entry describes one TCR beta chain. Its antigen is undetermined. The data are from a study of cytomegalovirus exposure and HLA in healthy donors. Study-wide background: The same platform was used for the 90 to 150 validation repertoires as for the 666 first-cohort repertoires, as reported in a later analysis. Study outcomes and limitations: The authors enumerated some 160 TCR beta chains as linked to cytomegalovirus. Testing in vitro showed a few CMV-associated chains specific for CMV antigens.

This CDR3 has 15 residues. V lost 6 bases to trimming and J lost 2 bases, with 11 bases between them. Germline assignment: CDR1 MNHEY and CDR2 SVGAGI. The donors belonged to the approximately 120-subject validation cohort, separate from the 666-subject first cohort. The method was immunoSEQ multiplex PCR; TCRdb's version includes in-frame clones alone and lacks a portion of them. The sample lists over 200,000 clones; 90% were seen once. The chain recombines TRBV6-5 with TRBJ2-6; no clear D. Input material: PBMCs. This TCR was recovered from a woman in her 30s in good health and CMV-seronegative. Here the CDR3 DNA reads TGTGCCAGCAGGCTCGGTCGTGCTGGGGCCAACGTCCTGACTTTC. It yields the protein CASRLGRAGANVLTF.